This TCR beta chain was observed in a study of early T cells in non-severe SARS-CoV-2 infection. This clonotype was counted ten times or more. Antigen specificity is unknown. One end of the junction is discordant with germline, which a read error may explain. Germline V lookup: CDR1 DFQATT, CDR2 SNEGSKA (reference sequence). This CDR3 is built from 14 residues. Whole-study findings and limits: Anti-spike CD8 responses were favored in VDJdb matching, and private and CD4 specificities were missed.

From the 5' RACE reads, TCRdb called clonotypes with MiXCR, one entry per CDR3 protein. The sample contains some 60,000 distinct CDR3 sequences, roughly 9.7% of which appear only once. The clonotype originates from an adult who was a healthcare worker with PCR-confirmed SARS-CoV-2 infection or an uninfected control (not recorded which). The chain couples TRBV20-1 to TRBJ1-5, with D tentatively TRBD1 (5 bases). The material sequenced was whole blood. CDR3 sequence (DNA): TGCAGTGCCACGCTCCCGGGGCCCAATGAGCCCCAGCATTTT. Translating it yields CSATLPGPNEPQHF.